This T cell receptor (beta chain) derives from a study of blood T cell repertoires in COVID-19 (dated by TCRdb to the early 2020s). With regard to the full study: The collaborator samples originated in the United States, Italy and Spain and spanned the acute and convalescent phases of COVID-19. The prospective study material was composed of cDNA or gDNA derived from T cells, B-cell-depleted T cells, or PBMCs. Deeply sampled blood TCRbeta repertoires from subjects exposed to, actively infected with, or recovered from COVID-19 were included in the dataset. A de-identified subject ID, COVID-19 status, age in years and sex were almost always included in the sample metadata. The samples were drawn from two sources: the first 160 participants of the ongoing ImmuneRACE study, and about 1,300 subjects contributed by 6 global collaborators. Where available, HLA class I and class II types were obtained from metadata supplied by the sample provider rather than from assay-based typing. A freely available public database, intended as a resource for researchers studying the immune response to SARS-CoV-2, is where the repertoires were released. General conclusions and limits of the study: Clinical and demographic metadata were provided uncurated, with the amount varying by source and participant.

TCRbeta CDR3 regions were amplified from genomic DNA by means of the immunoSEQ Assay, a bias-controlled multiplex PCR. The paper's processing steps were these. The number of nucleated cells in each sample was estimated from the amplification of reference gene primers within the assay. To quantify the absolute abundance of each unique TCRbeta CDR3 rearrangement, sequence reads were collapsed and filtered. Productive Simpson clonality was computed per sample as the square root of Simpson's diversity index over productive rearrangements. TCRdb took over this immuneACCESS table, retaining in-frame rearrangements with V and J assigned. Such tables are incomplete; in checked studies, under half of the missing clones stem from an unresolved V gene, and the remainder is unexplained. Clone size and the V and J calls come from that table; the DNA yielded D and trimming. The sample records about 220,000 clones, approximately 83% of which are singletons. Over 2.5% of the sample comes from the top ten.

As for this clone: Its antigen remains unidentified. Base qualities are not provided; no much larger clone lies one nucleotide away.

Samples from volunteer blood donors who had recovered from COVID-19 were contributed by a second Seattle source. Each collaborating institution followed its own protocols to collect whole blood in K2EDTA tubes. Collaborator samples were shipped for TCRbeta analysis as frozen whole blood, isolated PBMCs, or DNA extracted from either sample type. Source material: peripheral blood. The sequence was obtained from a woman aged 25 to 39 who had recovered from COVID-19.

CDR3 sequence: CASTPPGSTGNTIYF. The DNA reads TGTGCCAGCACCCCCCCGGGTTCGACTGGAAACACCATATATTTT. The V gene is TRBV28 and the J gene is TRBJ1-3; the D gene remains uncertain. From the germline V gene, CDR1 is MDHEN and CDR2 is SYDVKM. Spanning cysteine to phenylalanine, the CDR3 consists of 15 amino acids. Just the 45-base CDR3 DNA is kept, in frame starting at base 1. Trimming costs V 7 bases and J 2 bases, and their ends lie 15 bases apart.